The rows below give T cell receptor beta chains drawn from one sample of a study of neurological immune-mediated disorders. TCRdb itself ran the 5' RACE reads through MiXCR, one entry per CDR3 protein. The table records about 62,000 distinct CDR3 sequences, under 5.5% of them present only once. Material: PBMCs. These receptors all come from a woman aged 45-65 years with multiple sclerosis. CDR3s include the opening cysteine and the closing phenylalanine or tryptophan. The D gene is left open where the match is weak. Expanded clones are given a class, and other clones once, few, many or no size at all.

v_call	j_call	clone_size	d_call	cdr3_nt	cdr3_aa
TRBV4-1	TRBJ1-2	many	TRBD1	TGCGCCAGCAGCCAAGGACAGGGGAACGGCTATGGCTACACCTTC	CASSQGQGNGYGYTF
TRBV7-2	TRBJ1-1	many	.	TGTGCCAGCAGCTTCGGGGGCCATGCTTTCTTT	CASSFGGHAFF
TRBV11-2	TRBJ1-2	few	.	TGTGCCAGCAGCTCGCAAATAGGGCAGGATGGCTACACCTTC	CASSSQIGQDGYTF
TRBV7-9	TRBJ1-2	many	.	TGTGCCAGCAGCTTATTAAGGACCACTTATGGCTACACCTTC	CASSLLRTTYGYTF
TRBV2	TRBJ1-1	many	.	TGTGCCAGCAGTTACCAGAACACTGAAGCTTTCTTT	CASSYQNTEAFF
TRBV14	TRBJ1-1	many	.	TGTGCCAGCAGCCAAGGTCTGGACAGACTTTTGAACACTGAAGCTTTCTTT	CASSQGLDRLLNTEAFF
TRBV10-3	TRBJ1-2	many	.	TGTGCCATCAGTCCCAGCCATGGCTACACCTTC	CAISPSHGYTF
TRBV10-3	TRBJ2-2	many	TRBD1	TGTGCCACTTACAGGGGGCGAGACACCGGGGAGCTGTTTTTT	CATYRGRDTGELFF
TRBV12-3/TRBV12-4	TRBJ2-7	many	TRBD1	TGTGCCAGCAGTACCCCGACAGGGTTCTACGAGCAGTACTTC	CASSTPTGFYEQYF
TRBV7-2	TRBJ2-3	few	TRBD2	TGTGCCAGCAGCTTACTAGCGGGGGGGTGGGGCACAGATACGCAGTATTTT	CASSLLAGGWGTDTQYF
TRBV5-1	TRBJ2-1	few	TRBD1	TGCGCCAGCAGCTTTCCCGGTCCGGGACAGGGGGGTGTCCACAATGAGCAGTTCTTC	CASSFPGPGQGGVHNEQFF
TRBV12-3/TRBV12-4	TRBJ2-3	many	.	TGTGCCAGCAGTTCAGGTTTCGCGGATACGCAGTATTTT	CASSSGFADTQYF
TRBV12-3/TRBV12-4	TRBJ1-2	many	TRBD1	TGTGCCAGCAGGCAGACAGGGGATTACTATGGCTACACCTTC	CASRQTGDYYGYTF
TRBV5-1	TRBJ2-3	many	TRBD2	TGCGCCAGCAGCTTTCCCAGGGACTACGGCGGGGGGGCTACAGATACGCAGTATTTT	CASSFPRDYGGGATDTQYF
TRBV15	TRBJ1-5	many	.	TGTGCCACCAGCAGAGAATTCGGGCAGCCCCAGCATTTT	CATSREFGQPQHF
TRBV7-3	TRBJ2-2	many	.	TGTGCCAGCAGCCACGGGACTTTCACCGGGGAGCTGTTTTTT	CASSHGTFTGELFF
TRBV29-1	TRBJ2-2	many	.	TGCAGCGTTCGACGGCAACCGAACACCGGGGAGCTGTTTTTT	CSVRRQPNTGELFF
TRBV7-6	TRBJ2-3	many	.	TGTGCCAGCAGCTTAGGAACAGTTCGCTCAGATACGCAGTATTTT	CASSLGTVRSDTQYF
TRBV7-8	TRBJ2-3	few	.	TGTGCCAGCAGCTTTTACGGTCCCACAGATACGCAGTATTTT	CASSFYGPTDTQYF
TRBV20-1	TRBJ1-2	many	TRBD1	TGCAGTGCTAGGCCCTCCAGGGGACAGGGTTGGTTAAGGGACTATGGCTACACCTTC	CSARPSRGQGWLRDYGYTF
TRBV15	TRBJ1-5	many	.	TGTGCCACCAGCAGAGATCGCGGTCAGCCCCAGCATTTT	CATSRDRGQPQHF
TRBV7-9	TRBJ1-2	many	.	TGTGCCAGCAGCTTACTGCAGGGTAATGGCTACACCTTC	CASSLLQGNGYTF
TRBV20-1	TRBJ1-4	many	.	TGCAGTGCTCTCGACAGAAACCTTAATGAAAAACTGTTTTTT	CSALDRNLNEKLFF
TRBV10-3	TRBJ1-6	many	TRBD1	TGTGCCATCAGTGTTGGACAGGGGTTCGATTCACCCCTCCACTTT	CAISVGQGFDSPLHF
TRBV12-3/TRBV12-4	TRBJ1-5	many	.	TGTGCCAGCACATTGCGTAGCAATCAGCCCCAGCATTTT	CASTLRSNQPQHF
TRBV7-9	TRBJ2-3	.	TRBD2	TGTGCCAGCAGCCCTAGCGGGATGGATACGCAGTATTTT	CASSPSGMDTQYF
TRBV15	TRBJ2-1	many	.	TGTGCCACCAGCAGATCTGGGCGGACCTACAATGAGCAGTTCTTC	CATSRSGRTYNEQFF
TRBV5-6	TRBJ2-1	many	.	TGTGCCAGCAGCTTGGGCCAAACATGGGGTGAGCAGTTCTTC	CASSLGQTWGEQFF
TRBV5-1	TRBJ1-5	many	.	TGCGCCAGCAGCTTCGGTATCAATCAGCCCCAGAATTTT	CASSFGINQPQNF
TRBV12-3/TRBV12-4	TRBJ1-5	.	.	TGTGCCAGCAGTTTCCAAGGGAGCAATCAGCCCCAGCATTTT	CASSFQGSNQPQHF
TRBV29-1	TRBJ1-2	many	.	TGCAGCGTTGTTTCAGAACAAGGCGCGTATGGCTACACCTTC	CSVVSEQGAYGYTF
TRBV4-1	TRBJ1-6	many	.	TGCGCCAGCAGCCAATCTCGGTTACTAGGTTCACCCCTCCACTTT	CASSQSRLLGSPLHF